These T cell receptor beta chains were read from a single sample in a study of T-cell reconstitution after alpha-beta-depleted transplantation in children. TCRdb independently ran MiXCR on the PCR reads; one entry per CDR3 protein. The sample lists about 340,000 distinct CDR3 sequences; 15% to 20% were seen once. This specimen was PBMCs, mostly from graft donor cells, taken 360 days after TCRalphabeta/CD19-depleted stem cell transplant. The source is a male patient between 2 and 9 years old who had a stem cell transplant for acute lymphoblastic leukemia, so the T cells may come from the graft donor. The conserved cysteine and the conserved F or W are not part of the CDR3 here. The D gene is left open where the match is weak.

V: TRBV4-3; D: TRBD1; J: TRBJ2-7; CDR3: ASSRQRLTGQGPYEQY
V: TRBV3-1; D: TRBD2; J: TRBJ2-1; CDR3: ASSQGAGTSGRHEQF
V: TRBV28; D: -; J: TRBJ2-7; CDR3: ASSYIRLQAYEQY
V: TRBV7-2; D: -; J: TRBJ2-1; CDR3: ASSLRGPYNEQF
V: TRBV4-1; D: TRBD2; J: TRBJ2-5; CDR3: ASSQDWTRAGQETQY
V: TRBV29-1; D: TRBD1; J: TRBJ2-4; CDR3: SVATGKLAKNIQY
V: TRBV9; D: TRBD1; J: TRBJ1-3; CDR3: ASAGARGLPENTIY
V: TRBV13; D: TRBD2; J: TRBJ2-7; CDR3: ASSFRYHQWAGEHYSYEQY
V: TRBV7-2; D: -; J: TRBJ2-3; CDR3: ASSFLSVLPNTQY
V: TRBV6-5; D: -; J: TRBJ2-4; CDR3: ASSPSGRGEAKNIQY
V: TRBV29-1; D: TRBD2; J: TRBJ2-5; CDR3: SGRTSEETQY
V: TRBV7-9; D: -; J: TRBJ2-1; CDR3: ASSLPRGGWVNEQF
V: TRBV4-1; D: TRBD1; J: TRBJ2-7; CDR3: ASSQDPGQGREQY
V: TRBV5-1; D: TRBD1; J: TRBJ1-4; CDR3: ASRGSDRGELF
V: TRBV4-2; D: TRBD1; J: TRBJ1-1; CDR3: ASSQVGQGNTEAF
V: TRBV4-1; D: TRBD2; J: TRBJ2-1; CDR3: ASSQEIGSGIRDEQF
V: TRBV23-1; D: TRBD2; J: TRBJ2-1; CDR3: ASSQSPGLVENEQF
V: TRBV4-3; D: TRBD1; J: TRBJ2-5; CDR3: ASSNTRDSQETQY
V: TRBV5-6; D: TRBD2; J: TRBJ2-7; CDR3: ASSWTSDYEQY
V: TRBV7-3; D: TRBD2; J: TRBJ2-3; CDR3: ASSPGKGGGTDTQY
V: TRBV5-1; D: -; J: TRBJ2-6; CDR3: ASSRDGPGANVLT
V: TRBV7-3; D: -; J: TRBJ1-2; CDR3: ASSPGETYGYT
V: TRBV12-3/TRBV12-4; D: TRBD2; J: TRBJ2-7; CDR3: ASSSAGTSGKYGRASYEQY
V: TRBV30; D: TRBD2; J: TRBJ2-2; CDR3: AWSKGVAGVKFLELF
V: TRBV2; D: -; J: TRBJ2-1; CDR3: ASKRTANNEQF
V: TRBV15; D: -; J: TRBJ2-1; CDR3: ATSHASVSYNEQF
V: TRBV6-1; D: -; J: TRBJ2-1; CDR3: ASSQNPSGSYNEQF
V: TRBV28; D: -; J: TRBJ2-7; CDR3: ASNGQPYEQY
V: TRBV10-3; D: TRBD1; J: TRBJ2-2; CDR3: AISEMGTGGRGRTGELF
V: TRBV11-2; D: TRBD2; J: TRBJ2-7; CDR3: ASSLMTSGNYEQY
V: TRBV28; D: TRBD2; J: TRBJ2-3; CDR3: ASSTTLASGRRHTDTQY
V: TRBV15; D: -; J: TRBJ1-1; CDR3: ATSRDMNTEAF
V: TRBV20-1; D: -; J: TRBJ2-3; CDR3: SAEGGGEKTDTQY
V: TRBV20-1; D: TRBD1; J: TRBJ2-7; CDR3: SASARDSHPYEQY
V: TRBV7-9; D: TRBD2; J: TRBJ2-1; CDR3: ASSHLSGGYNEQF
V: TRBV7-8; D: -; J: TRBJ2-3; CDR3: ASSLAYLTDTQY
V: TRBV12-3/TRBV12-4; D: -; J: TRBJ1-5; CDR3: ASSWDGVNQPQH
V: TRBV12-3/TRBV12-4; D: -; J: TRBJ2-7; CDR3: ASSFGGGNEQY
V: TRBV12-3/TRBV12-4; D: TRBD2; J: TRBJ2-1; CDR3: ASSSSDLTSGRLIYNEQF
V: TRBV20-1; D: TRBD2; J: TRBJ2-1; CDR3: SASRGRGEQF
V: TRBV19; D: -; J: TRBJ2-1; CDR3: ASCLVASETNEQF
V: TRBV20-1; D: TRBD2; J: TRBJ2-1; CDR3: SAPGTRVYNEQF
V: TRBV7-9; D: -; J: TRBJ2-2; CDR3: ASSLGGWTGELF
V: TRBV3-1; D: -; J: TRBJ1-4; CDR3: ASSQGAGSTNEKLF
V: TRBV5-5; D: TRBD2; J: TRBJ2-1; CDR3: ASSLLPGLAYEQF
V: TRBV4-3; D: TRBD2; J: TRBJ2-5; CDR3: ASSQDFLAGVHEGETQY
V: TRBV4-3; D: -; J: TRBJ2-6; CDR3: ASSQLPRVRTGANVLT
V: TRBV14; D: TRBD2; J: TRBJ2-1; CDR3: ASSQARASGDYEQF
V: TRBV30; D: -; J: TRBJ2-5; CDR3: ASRDIQETQY
V: TRBV7-9; D: -; J: TRBJ2-1; CDR3: ASSEQGSSYNEQF
V: TRBV28; D: -; J: TRBJ2-2; CDR3: ASRSFPGELF
V: TRBV6-1; D: TRBD1; J: TRBJ1-2; CDR3: ASSRQGGGYGYT
V: TRBV11-1; D: TRBD2; J: TRBJ2-2; CDR3: ASSSGLAGHPTTGELF
V: TRBV12-3/TRBV12-4; D: -; J: TRBJ2-2; CDR3: ASSLEGTAVGELF
V: TRBV25-1; D: -; J: TRBJ2-7; CDR3: ASSVDSRYEQY